These 2 T cell receptor beta chains were all obtained from the same sample, sequenced in a study of Graves' ophthalmopathy and Graves' hyperthyroidism. Beta-chain TCR CDR3 regions were amplified from RNA transcripts. First-round RT-PCR employed HTBI primers, with a second-round multiplex PCR after it. One entry per CDR3 protein results from TCRdb running MiXCR on the multiplex PCR reads. The table shows over a million distinct CDR3 sequences, with approximately 35% occurring only once. Sequences were obtained from peripheral blood or thyroid tissue (not recorded which). The receptors shown here come from an adult man with Graves' hyperthyroidism.

This clonotype has a handful of counts. V usage is TRBV12-3 or TRBV12-4 and J usage is TRBJ1-5, with a tentative D call TRBD1 (6 bases). This CDR3 has 14 amino acids. Trimming removed 1 base at V and 6 bases at J, with 10 bases between. CDR3 protein: CASSLEGVIQPQHF. The CDR3 DNA reads as TGTGCCAGCAGTTTAGAGGGGGTAATTCAGCCCCAGCATTTT.

This clonotype was seen at least ten times. V and J are TRBV11-2 and TRBJ1-1; D remains unclear. The germline V gene encodes CDR1 SGHAT and CDR2 FQNNGV. Trimming cost V 1 base and J 4 bases, with 7 bases left between them. This CDR3 has 13 residues. The CDR3 sequence is CASSLGVTTEAFF. The CDR3 DNA reads as TGTGCCAGCAGCTTAGGGGTTACCACTGAAGCTTTCTTT.